The 16 T cell receptor beta chains below were found in one sample sequenced in a study of shared clonotypes between healthy human individuals. Libraries were prepared by immunoSEQ multiplex PCR; TCRdb keeps only in-frame clonotypes and omits some of them. The repertoire has over 750,000 clones, 95% to 97% of them found once; the top ten carry less than 0.25%. As defined, naive CD8 cells were CD45RO-negative and positively selected for CCR7, with terminally differentiated effector memory CD45RA+ cells excluded. Input material: naive CD8+ T cells sorted from blood. The receptors derive from a man aged 25-45 years in good health.

The table lists this clone with a few counts. The chain combines TRBV5-5 with TRBJ2-2, with D perhaps matching TRBD1 or TRBD2 (5 bases each). In germline, CDR1 is SGHKS, CDR2 YYEKEE (reference sequence). V was pared by 3 bases and J by 6 bases, with 9 bases between. The CDR3 runs to 13 residues. In nucleotides, the CDR3 is TGTGCCAGCAGCTCGCTGGGGGCCGGGGAGCTGTTTTTT. Residues: CASSSLGAGELFF.

The DNA of the CDR3 is TGTGCCAGCAGCGGGATAGACGACACAGATACGCAGTATTTT. Its protein is CASSGIDDTDTQYF. The chain employs TRBV9 and TRBJ2-3; D not resolved. This CDR3 spans 14 amino acids. Between the trimmed V and J ends, which lost 3 bases and 2 bases, there was a span of 10 bases. Germline V CDR1 and CDR2: SGDLS, YYNGEE.

This clone has only a few counts. The rearrangement joins TRBV7-9 to TRBJ1-2; 7 nucleotides align to TRBD1. The CDR3 sequence is 14 residues long. Germline V gene data show CDR1 as SEHNR and CDR2 as FQNEAQ (reference sequence). With V trimmed by 2 bases and J by 4 bases, 4 bases remained unmatched. CDR3 sequence reads: CASSLTTGSYGYTF. CDR3 coding DNA: TGTGCCAGCAGCTTAACGACAGGGAGCTATGGCTACACCTTC.

The chain combines TRBV2 with TRBJ2-7; D is tentatively TRBD1 or TRBD2 (6 bases each). Trimming left V 6 bases short and J 2 bases short, with 11 bases between. Looked up from germline, CDR1 is SNHLY and CDR2 is FYNNEI. The length of the CDR3 is 13 residues. DNA for the CDR3: TGTGCCAGCAGGGGGGGCAGTACCTACGAGCAGTACTTC. This encodes CASRGGSTYEQYF.

CDR3 sequence reads: CASSYSPTREQYF. Here the CDR3 DNA reads TGTGCCAGCAGTTACAGTCCGACGAGGGAGCAGTACTTC. The V and J genes are TRBV27 and TRBJ2-7; D gene ambiguous. Per the germline V gene, CDR1 is MNHEY and CDR2 is SMNVEV (reference sequence). V was cut by 4 bases and J by 7 bases, with 14 bases left in between. The CDR3 is made up of 13 amino acids.

This sequence joins TRBV13 and TRBJ2-3, with 7 bases fitting TRBD1. This CDR3 comprises 16 residues. Trimming cost V 5 bases and J 6 bases; bases outside gene matches: 14. Per germline, CDR1 PRHDT and CDR2 FYEKMQ (reference sequence). CDR3 sequence reads: CASSQGTVDRGDTQYF. For the CDR3, the DNA is TGTGCCAGCAGCCAAGGGACAGTCGACAGAGGCGATACGCAGTATTTT.

This chain's CDR3 is CASSQGPPIEQFF. The CDR3 DNA reads as TGTGCCAGCAGCCAGGGGCCTCCCATTGAGCAGTTCTTC. The V gene is TRBV4-2, the J gene TRBJ2-1, with D possibly TRBD1 on 5 matching bases. The CDR3 covers 13 residues. In germline, CDR1 is LGHNA, CDR2 YNFKEQ. With 3 bases removed from V and 9 bases from J, the gap between germline ends came to 12 bases.

V gene TRBV10-3 combines with J gene TRBJ2-7; a possible D gene is TRBD2 (6 bases). This CDR3 contains 10 residues. V gave up 8 bases and J gave up 4 bases, with 6 bases separating them. Germline CDR1 and CDR2: ENHRY and SYGVKD. The CDR3 loop reads CAIGGYEQYF. In DNA, the CDR3 is TGTGCCATCGGAGGGTACGAGCAGTACTTC.

The rearrangement links TRBV25-1 to TRBJ2-1, with 7 positions matching TRBD2. The CDR3 is made up of 15 amino acids. V was clipped by 5 bases and J by 0 bases; unmatched bases: 4. CDR1 MGHDK and CDR2 SYGVNS come from the germline V gene. CDR3 DNA sequence: TGTGCCAGCAGTTCGGGAGGTGGCTCCTACAATGAGCAGTTCTTC. Translated, it gives CASSSGGGSYNEQFF.

J is TRBJ2-1 and V is TRBV19; D may be TRBD2 (6 bases). The CDR3 runs to 15 residues. Germline V lookup: CDR1 LNHDA, CDR2 SQIVND (reference sequence). V lost 9 bases and J lost 0, with 15 bases in between. The DNA of the CDR3 is TGTGCCAGCGCCCTTAGCGGCAGCTCCTACAATGAGCAGTTCTTC. This sequence encodes CASALSGSSYNEQFF.

The chain carries TRBV14 and TRBJ1-5; no clear D. Germline CDR1 is SGHDN and CDR2 is FVKESK. The V and J ends lost 4 bases and 1 base respectively, with 14 bases between them. CDR3 length equals 16 residues. CDR3: CASSPSQGRSNQPQHF. The CDR3, as DNA: TGTGCCAGCAGCCCATCCCAAGGCCGCAGCAATCAGCCCCAGCATTTT.

About this clone itself: Other DNA sequences in this specimen translate into the identical CDR3. The V and J genes are TRBV7-9 and TRBJ2-1; D ambiguous. Germline V gives CDR1 SEHNR, CDR2 FQNEAQ (reference sequence). V lost 5 bases to trimming and J lost 9 bases, with 8 bases between them. The CDR3 sequence is 11 residues long. CDR3 nucleotide sequence: TGTGCCAGCAGCCCCGGATCTGAGCAGTTCTTC. Protein: CASSPGSEQFF.

The chain employs TRBV4-3 and TRBJ2-7, with 7 bases that match TRBD2. The CDR3 length is 13 residues. Trimming removed 1 base from V and 5 bases from J; junction bases left unmatched: 2. The germline CDR1 and CDR2 sequences are LGHNA and YSLEER. CDR3 sequence reads: CASSQGGRDEQYF. The CDR3 nucleotides read TGCGCCAGCAGCCAAGGGGGGAGGGACGAGCAGTACTTC.

Of note for this clone: At the DNA level, this CDR3 is encoded by other sequences in the same sample as well. The chain has TRBV6-5 and TRBJ2-7, with 9 nucleotides matching TRBD1. The CDR3 totals 12 residues. With V trimmed by 8 bases and J by 2 bases, 1 base remained unmatched. The germline gives CDR1 MNHEY, CDR2 SVGAGI. The CDR3 is CASGTGPYEQYF. For the CDR3, the DNA is TGTGCCAGCGGGACAGGGCCCTACGAGCAGTACTTC.

V and J are TRBV5-4 and TRBJ1-1; unclear D gene. Germline V gives CDR1 SGHNT, CDR2 YYREEE (reference sequence). Deletions cut 0 bases from V and 1 base from J, with 10 bases between. This CDR3 spans 15 amino acids. This chain's CDR3 is CASSLAFDRNTEAFF. In DNA form, the CDR3 reads TGTGCCAGCAGCTTGGCTTTCGATAGGAACACTGAAGCTTTCTTT.

This sequence joins TRBV9 and TRBJ2-2; 13 bases fit TRBD2. The CDR3 loop spans 18 amino acids. With 4 bases clipped from V and 5 bases from J, the junction kept 11 bases outside the gene matches. Germline CDR1 is SGDLS and CDR2 is YYNGEE. The CDR3 coding sequence is TGTGCCAGCAGCTCAGGGACTAGCGGGATAGATCGGACCGGGGAGCTGTTTTTT. This sequence encodes CASSSGTSGIDRTGELFF. Combining the CDR3 with reference TRBV9 and TRBJ2-2 gives the whole variable domain DSGVTQTPKHLITATGQRVTLRCSPRSGDLSVYWYQQSLDQGLQFLIQYYNGEERAKGNILERFSAQQFPDLHSELNLSSLELGDSALYFCASSSGTSGIDRTGELFFGEGSRLTVL.